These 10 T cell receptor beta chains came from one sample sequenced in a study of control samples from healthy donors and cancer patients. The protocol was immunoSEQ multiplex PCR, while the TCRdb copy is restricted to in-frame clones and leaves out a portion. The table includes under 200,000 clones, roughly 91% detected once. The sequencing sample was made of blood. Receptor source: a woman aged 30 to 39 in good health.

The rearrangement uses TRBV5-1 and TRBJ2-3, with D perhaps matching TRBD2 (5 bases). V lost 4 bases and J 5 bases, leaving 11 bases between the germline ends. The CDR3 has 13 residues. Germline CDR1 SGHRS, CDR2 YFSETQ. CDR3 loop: CASSGRGVDTQYF. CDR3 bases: TGCGCCAGCAGCGGGAGAGGAGTAGATACGCAGTATTTT.

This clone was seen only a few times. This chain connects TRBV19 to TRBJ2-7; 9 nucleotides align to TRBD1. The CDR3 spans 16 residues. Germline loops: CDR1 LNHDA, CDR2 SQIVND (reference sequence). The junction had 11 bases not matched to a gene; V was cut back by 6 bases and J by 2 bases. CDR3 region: CASSGTGTGKAYEQYF. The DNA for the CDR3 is TGTGCCAGTAGCGGGACAGGGACTGGAAAAGCCTACGAGCAGTACTTC.

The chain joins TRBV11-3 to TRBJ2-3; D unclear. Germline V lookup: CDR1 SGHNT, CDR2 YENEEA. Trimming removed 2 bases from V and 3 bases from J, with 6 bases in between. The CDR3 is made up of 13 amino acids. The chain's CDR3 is CASSLTTTDTQYF. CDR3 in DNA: TGTGCCAGCAGCTTAACTACTACAGATACGCAGTATTTT.

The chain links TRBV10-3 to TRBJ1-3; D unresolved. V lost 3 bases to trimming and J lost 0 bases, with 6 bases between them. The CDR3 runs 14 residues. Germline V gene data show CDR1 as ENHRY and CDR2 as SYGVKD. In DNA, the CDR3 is TGTGCCATCAGTGATCCCGACTCTGGAAACACCATATATTTT. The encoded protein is CAISDPDSGNTIYF.

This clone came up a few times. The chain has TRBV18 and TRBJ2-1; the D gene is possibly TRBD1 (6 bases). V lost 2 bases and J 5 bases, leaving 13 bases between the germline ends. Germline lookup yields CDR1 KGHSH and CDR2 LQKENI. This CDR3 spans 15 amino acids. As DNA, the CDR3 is TGTGCCAGCTCACCAGGGGGACACCGGGACAATGAGCAGTTCTTC. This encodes CASSPGGHRDNEQFF.

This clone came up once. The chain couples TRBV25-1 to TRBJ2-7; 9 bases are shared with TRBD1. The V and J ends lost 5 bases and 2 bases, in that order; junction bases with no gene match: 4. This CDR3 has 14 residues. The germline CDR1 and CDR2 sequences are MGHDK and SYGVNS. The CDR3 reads CASSPRTGAYEQYF. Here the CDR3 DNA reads TGTGCCAGCAGTCCCCGGACAGGGGCCTACGAGCAGTACTTC.

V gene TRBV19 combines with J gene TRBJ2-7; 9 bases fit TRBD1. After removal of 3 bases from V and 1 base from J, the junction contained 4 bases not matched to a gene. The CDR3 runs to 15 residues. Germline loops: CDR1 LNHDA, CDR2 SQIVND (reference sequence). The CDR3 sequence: CASSIGGTGSYEQYF. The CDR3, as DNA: TGTGCCAGTAGTATTGGAGGGACAGGGTCCTACGAGCAGTACTTC.

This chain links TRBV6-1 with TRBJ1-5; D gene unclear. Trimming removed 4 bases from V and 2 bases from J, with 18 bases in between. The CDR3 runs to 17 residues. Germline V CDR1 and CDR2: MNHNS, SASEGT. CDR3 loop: CASSGRPLDLGNQPQHF. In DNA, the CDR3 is TGTGCCAGCAGTGGCCGGCCCCTCGACCTGGGCAATCAGCCCCAGCATTTT.

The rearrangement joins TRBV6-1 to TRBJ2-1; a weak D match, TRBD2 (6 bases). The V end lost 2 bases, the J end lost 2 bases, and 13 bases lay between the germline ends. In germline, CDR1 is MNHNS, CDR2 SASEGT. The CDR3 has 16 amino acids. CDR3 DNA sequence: TGTGCCAGCAGTGAATCTGGGGGACTTCCCTACAATGAGCAGTTCTTC. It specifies CASSESGGLPYNEQFF.

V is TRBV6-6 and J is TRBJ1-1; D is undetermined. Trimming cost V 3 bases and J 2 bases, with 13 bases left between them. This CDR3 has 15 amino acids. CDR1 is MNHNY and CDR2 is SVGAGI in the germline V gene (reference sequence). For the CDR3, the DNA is TGTGCCAGCAGTTATGCCTCGGGGTTTAACACTGAAGCTTTCTTT. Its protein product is CASSYASGFNTEAFF.